Presented here are 25 T cell receptor beta chains from one specimen sequenced in a study of CD8+CD57+ T cells in acquired aplastic anemia. Sequenced patients had shown CD8+CD57+ cell expansion by flow cytometry. TCR beta VDJ combinations and CDR3 sequences were profiled from genomic DNA. TCRdb re-analysed the reads in MiXCR, keeping a single row per CDR3 protein. The sample contains 150,000 or so distinct CDR3 sequences, roughly 48% of which appear only once. The sample consisted of sorted CD4+, CD8+, or CD8+CD57+ T cells (not recorded which) from PBMCs. These receptors all come from a human donor with aplastic anemia.

The chain links TRBV7-3 to TRBJ2-6; the D is unclear. The CDR3 runs to 14 residues. CDR1 SGHTA and CDR2 FQGTGA come from the germline V gene. The V and J ends lost 5 bases and 1 base respectively, with 6 bases between them. The CDR3 sequence is CASSRHSGANVLTF. CDR3 in DNA: TGTGCCAGCAGCCGTCATTCTGGGGCCAACGTCCTGACTTTC. Full variable domain (missing parts from reference TRBV7-3 and TRBJ2-6): GAGVSQTPSNKVTEKGKYVELRCDPISGHTALYWYRQSLGQGPEFLIYFQGTGAADDSGLPNDRFFAVRPEGSVSTLKIQRTERGDSAVYLCASSRHSGANVLTFGAGSRLTVL.

The sample holds many counts of this clonotype. The V and J genes are TRBV5-1 and TRBJ2-7, with 13 bases identical to TRBD2. Germline-derived CDR1 and CDR2 are SGHRS and YFSETQ. J gave up 3 bases and V 4 bases, and 4 bases lay outside the gene matches. This CDR3 has 15 amino acids. Here the CDR3 DNA reads TGCGCCAGCAGCCCAGGACTAGCGGGGGTCTACGAGCAGTACTTC. Protein product: CASSPGLAGVYEQYF.

Comment on this clonotype: A much larger clone is a single base away; this may be a read error. The chain couples TRBV4-1 to TRBJ1-1; 7 bases line up with TRBD1. With 1 base clipped from V and 2 bases from J, the junction kept 1 base outside the gene matches. Germline values: CDR1 MGHRA, CDR2 YSYEKL. The CDR3 sequence is 14 residues long. The CDR3 region is CASSQGDSNTEAFF. CDR3 nucleotide sequence: TGCGCCAGCAGCCAAGGGGACAGCAACACTGAAGCTTTCTTT.

This clonotype was seen ten or more times. A much larger clone lies one base from this, so it may be a read error. The chain uses TRBV6-5 and TRBJ2-2; D gene ambiguous. The length of the CDR3 is 11 residues. V gave up 2 bases and J gave up 7 bases, with 2 bases separating them. Per germline, CDR1 MNHEY and CDR2 SVGAGI. Here the CDR3 DNA reads TGTGCCAGCAGTTACGGCGGGGAGCTGTTTTTT. Translated, it gives CASSYGGELFF.

Of note for this clonotype: A read error may explain this, as a much larger clone is one base away. The chain couples TRBV5-6 to TRBJ2-3; D remains unclear. This CDR3 is 11 amino acids long. In germline, CDR1 is SGHDT, CDR2 YYEEEE. The CDR3 bases are TGTGCCAGCGGCTTAAGAGATACGCAGTATTTT. Translated: CASGLRDTQYF.

This clonotype has a count of ten or more. V is TRBV20-1 and J is TRBJ2-7; a weak D match, TRBD2 (6 bases). The germline V gene has CDR1 DFQATT and CDR2 SNEGSKA (reference sequence). The V and J ends lost 6 bases and 4 bases respectively, with 16 bases between them. This CDR3 is 13 amino acids long. CDR3 sequence: CSARGPGVYEQYF. CDR3 nucleotides: TGCAGTGCGAGGGGCCCGGGGGTATACGAGCAGTACTTC.

DNA for the CDR3: TGTGCCAGCAGCTCGCTAGCGGGGGGGTACGGAGAGACCCAGTACTTC. This encodes CASSSLAGGYGETQYF. J is TRBJ2-5 and V is TRBV7-8; 12 bases fit TRBD2. Trimming took 4 bases from V and 4 from J; bases not matched to a gene: 7. CDR1 SGHVS and CDR2 FQNEAQ come from the germline V gene. The CDR3 has 16 residues.

This sequence joins TRBV19 and TRBJ1-5; 10 bases map to TRBD1. Germline CDR1 and CDR2: LNHDA and SQIVND (reference sequence). This CDR3 spans 15 amino acids. V lost 6 bases to trimming and J lost 2 bases; unmatched junction nucleotides: 4. CDR3 sequence reads: CASRGQGLGNQPQHF. CDR3 bases: TGTGCCAGTAGGGGACAGGGGCTCGGCAATCAGCCCCAGCATTTT.

There are a few counts of this clonotype. V and J are TRBV5-6 and TRBJ2-5; D is uncertain. Trimming cost V 2 bases and J 1 base, with 6 bases left between them. This CDR3 comprises 13 residues. Per the germline V gene, CDR1 is SGHDT and CDR2 is YYEEEE. The CDR3 sequence is CASSFGPQETQYF. CDR3 coding DNA: TGTGCCAGCAGCTTTGGTCCCCAAGAGACCCAGTACTTC.

This clonotype was picked up a small number of times. This chain connects TRBV25-1 to TRBJ2-3; D is possibly TRBD2 (5 bases). The CDR3 consists of 14 residues. Germline V gene data show CDR1 as MGHDK and CDR2 as SYGVNS. Trimming pared 1 base from V and 2 bases from J, leaving 7 bases between. CDR3 residues: CASSESGSTDTQYF. DNA for the CDR3: TGTGCCAGCAGTGAATCGGGGTCCACAGATACGCAGTATTTT.

The table lists this clonotype with many counts. V is TRBV15 and J is TRBJ1-3; D might be TRBD1 (5 bases). The V gene lost 2 bases and the J gene lost 6 bases, with 14 bases spanning the gap. Germline V gene sequence: CDR1 LNHNV, CDR2 YYDKDF (reference sequence). The CDR3 consists of 15 residues. CDR3 amino acids: CATSRFQGGENTIYF. The CDR3 nucleotides are TGTGCCACCAGCAGATTTCAGGGTGGGGAAAACACCATATATTTT.

CDR3 DNA sequence: TGTGCCAGCAGTGTGCGCAATGAGCAGTTCTTC. This gives the protein CASSVRNEQFF. The chain uses TRBV2 and TRBJ2-1; no reliable D call. The germline V gene encodes CDR1 SNHLY and CDR2 FYNNEI. V shed 4 bases and J shed 6 bases, with 4 bases lying between them. CDR3 length: 11 amino acids.

CDR3 amino acids: CASSQDRGGYGYTF. The CDR3 DNA sequence: TGCGCCAGCAGCCAAGACAGGGGAGGCTATGGCTACACCTTC. The rearrangement joins TRBV4-3 to TRBJ1-2; D may be TRBD1 (6 bases). Looked up from germline, CDR1 is LGHNA and CDR2 is YSLEER. The ends were cut back, 0 bases at V and 4 bases at J, with 9 bases in the middle. The CDR3 is 14 amino acids.

In regard to this clonotype: Just one base apart from a much larger clone, this may be a read error. This CDR3 fails to terminate in the conserved phenylalanine or tryptophan, so it likely reflects a read error. V is TRBV7-3 and J is TRBJ1-1; D is possibly TRBD1 (5 bases). The CDR3 consists of 17 residues. Looked up from germline, CDR1 is SGHTA and CDR2 is FQGTGA. The germline V and J ends were trimmed by 2 bases and 1 base, with 17 bases remaining between them. The CDR3, as DNA: TGTGCCAGCAGCTTAGCCCCATATTGGGGGGGGAACACTGAAGCTTTCCTT. Translation gives CASSLAPYWGGNTEAFL.

This clonotype was seen repeatedly, ten times or more. The chain is built from TRBV20-1 and TRBJ2-5; TRBD2 matches 11 bases. The CDR3 has 15 amino acids. Germline V CDR1 and CDR2: DFQATT, SNEGSKA (reference sequence). Germline trimming cut 3 bases from V and 1 base from J; bases unmatched to any gene: 4. CDR3 coding DNA: TGCAGTGCTAGGCTAGCGGGGGGAACCCAAGAGACCCAGTACTTC. Its protein is CSARLAGGTQETQYF.

This clonotype was picked up a small number of times. The chain joins TRBV20-1 to TRBJ2-7; TRBD1 or TRBD2 may be the D gene (6 bases each). Trimming took off 4 bases at V and 4 bases at J, with 17 bases between the two ends. Germline CDR1 DFQATT, CDR2 SNEGSKA (reference sequence). This CDR3 region has 14 residues. The CDR3 region is CSATRLVTGYEQYF. The CDR3 bases are TGCAGTGCTACCCGACTAGTCACAGGGTACGAGCAGTACTTC.

This clonotype was observed once. This could be a read error, since a much larger clone is one nucleotide away. V and J are TRBV11-2 and TRBJ1-3; a weak D match, TRBD1 (5 bases). The CDR3 consists of 15 residues. Germline V gives CDR1 SGHAT, CDR2 FQNNGV. V lost 5 bases to trimming and J lost 6 bases, with 17 bases between them. The CDR3 sequence is CASSLSPGTENTIYF. CDR3 DNA sequence: TGTGCCAGCAGCCTTAGTCCAGGGACGGAAAACACCATATATTTT.

This clonotype came up a few times. The chain couples TRBV13 to TRBJ2-7; 10 nucleotides match TRBD1. This CDR3 contains 15 residues. J gave up 5 bases and V 2 bases, and 6 bases lay outside the gene matches. CDR1 and CDR2 from the germline V gene are PRHDT and FYEKMQ (reference sequence). The CDR3 protein is CASSLRTTGGNEQYF. The CDR3 bases are TGTGCCAGCAGCTTACGAACGACAGGGGGCAACGAGCAGTACTTC.

Comments on this clonotype: A much larger clone is a single base away; this may be a read error. V and J are TRBV18 and TRBJ1-3; a possible D gene is TRBD1 (6 bases). Germline CDR1 reads KGHSH; CDR2 reads LQKENI. The CDR3 sequence is 15 residues long. Here the CDR3 reads CASSPELGAGNTMYF. For the CDR3, the DNA is TGTGCCAGCTCACCCGAATTGGGGGCTGGAAACACCATGTATTTT. The variable domain in full, with the rest retrieved from reference TRBV18 and TRBJ1-3, is NAGVMQNPRHLVRRRGQEARLRCSPMKGHSHVYWYRQLPEEGLKFMVYLQKENIIDESGMPKERFSAEFPKEGPSILRIQQVVRGDSAAYFCASSPELGAGNTMYFGEGSWLTVV.

This clonotype was counted at least ten times. The CDR3 reads CSARDRLNEQFF. CDR3 DNA: TGCAGTGCTAGAGATCGGCTCAATGAGCAGTTCTTC. The chain joins TRBV20-1 to TRBJ2-1; unclear D gene. Germline CDR1 is DFQATT and CDR2 is SNEGSKA (reference sequence). V was pared by 0 bases and J by 6 bases, with 6 bases between. The CDR3 has 12 amino acids.

J is TRBJ1-5 and V is TRBV2, with 7 bases aligning to TRBD1. The V segment lost 8 bases and the J segment 2 bases; nucleotides outside the gene matches: 9. The CDR3 consists of 15 residues. CDR1 and CDR2 from the germline V gene are SNHLY and FYNNEI. This CDR3 is CASRSFGQGNQPQHF. The CDR3 DNA is TGTGCCAGCCGATCTTTCGGACAGGGCAATCAGCCCCAGCATTTT.

This clonotype has just one count. The CDR3 loop reads CASSPSGTLETQYF. In DNA form, the CDR3 reads TGTGCCAGCAGCCCCTCCGGGACCTTAGAGACCCAGTACTTC. The gene calls are TRBV9 and TRBJ2-5; possibly TRBD1 or TRBD2 for D (5 bases each). This CDR3 is built from 14 residues. Trimming removed 4 bases at V and 4 bases at J, with 14 bases between. Germline V CDR1 and CDR2: SGDLS, YYNGEE.

The V gene is TRBV7-8, the J gene TRBJ2-5; D is ambiguous. The V end lost 1 base, the J end lost 6 bases, and 0 bases lay between the germline ends. The V gene's germline CDR1 is SGHVS and CDR2 FQNEAQ. The CDR3 contains 10 residues. CDR3 DNA: TGTGCCAGCAGCTTAGAGACCCAGTACTTC. Protein sequence: CASSLETQYF.

In its sample, this clonotype was seen many times. This chain connects TRBV6-1 to TRBJ1-3, with a weak D call TRBD1 (6 bases). Germline lookup yields CDR1 MNHNS and CDR2 SASEGT. The CDR3 has 15 residues. Deletions cut 5 bases from V and 4 bases from J, with 15 bases between. The CDR3 nucleotides read TGTGCCAGCAGTACCTCTGGGGGCGCCGGAAACACCATATATTTT. This translates into CASSTSGGAGNTIYF.

The genes are TRBV7-3 and TRBJ2-2; D remains ambiguous. V lost 2 bases to trimming and J lost 7 bases, with 5 bases between them. The CDR3 sequence is 12 residues long. Germline CDR1 reads SGHTA; CDR2 reads FQGTGA. As DNA, the CDR3 is TGTGCCAGCAGCTTAGGTTACGGGGAGCTGTTTTTT. Amino acids: CASSLGYGELFF.